The 30 T cell receptor beta chains reported below all come from one sample, sequenced in a study of tumor and adjacent non-tumor tissue in lung cancer. This sample's RNA came from whole unsorted tissue. A modified ARM-PCR protocol with three rounds of nested PCR amplified TCRbeta. TCRdb reprocessed the multiplex PCR reads via MiXCR and lists one record per CDR3 protein. The data contain about 200,000 distinct CDR3 sequences, less than 80% of them singletons. Sequenced input: lung tumor tissue. Receptors originate from a man between 60 and 75 years old with non-small cell lung cancer.

This clonotype was picked up a small number of times. In DNA form, the CDR3 reads TGCAGTGCCGCCACAGGGACTAGCGGAAGCTCCTACAATGAGCAGTTCTTC. This gives the protein CSAATGTSGSSYNEQFF. This chain links TRBV20-1 with TRBJ2-1; 11 positions agree with TRBD2. Trimming cost V 6 bases and J 0 bases; bases outside gene matches: 10. This CDR3 is built from 17 residues. Germline V lookup: CDR1 DFQATT, CDR2 SNEGSKA (reference sequence).

The gene calls are TRBV5-6 and TRBJ1-1, with 8 bases that match TRBD1. CDR3 length: 15 residues. The germline gives CDR1 SGHDT, CDR2 YYEEEE. Trimming at V came to 4 bases and at J to 4 bases, leaving 9 bases not matched to a gene. DNA for the CDR3: TGTGCCAGCAGCCCGACTTGGACAGGGCCCACTGAAGCTTTCTTT. As protein: CASSPTWTGPTEAFF.

About this clonotype itself: The junction and the germline gene differ at one end; a read error may be behind it. This chain joins TRBV11-3 and TRBJ2-1; 7 nucleotides agree with TRBD2. This CDR3 contains 13 residues. Per germline, CDR1 SGHNT and CDR2 YENEEA. CDR3 sequence reads: CASRTSFYDEQFF. The CDR3 DNA sequence: TGTGCCAGCAGGACTAGCTTCTACGATGAGCAGTTCTTC.

The chain has TRBV10-2 and TRBJ2-7; TRBD2 aligns across 8 bases. J was trimmed by 5 bases and V by 0 bases; bases with no gene match: 9. Germline V lookup: CDR1 WSHSY, CDR2 SAAADI. The CDR3 is 16 residues long. For the CDR3, the DNA is TGCGCCAGCAGTGAGTCGAGGTTCAGCGGGAGAAACGAGCAGTACTTC. Amino acids: CASSESRFSGRNEQYF.

The chain is built from TRBV6-2 or TRBV6-3 and TRBJ2-2; the D call may be TRBD1 or TRBD2 (5 bases each). The germline CDR1 and CDR2 sequences are MNHEY and SVGEGT. The CDR3 loop spans 13 amino acids. V was cut by 4 bases and J by 15 bases, with 18 bases left in between. The CDR3 DNA sequence: TGTGCCAGCAGTTTCGGGGCCACCGGGCAGTTGTTTTTT. This sequence encodes CASSFGATGQLFF.

In the case of this clonotype: An end of the junction differs from the germline gene, which may be a read error. V gene TRBV20-1 combines with J gene TRBJ2-1; 11 nucleotides match TRBD2. The V gene's germline CDR1 is DFQATT and CDR2 SNEGSKA (reference sequence). The CDR3 is 16 amino acids. The CDR3 region is CSAREGLAGGVNGQFF. As DNA, the CDR3 is TGCAGTGCTAGAGAGGGATTAGCGGGGGGGGTCAATGGGCAGTTCTTC.

Concerning this clonotype itself: The germline gene is not matched at one end of the junction; a read error may be the cause. The chain combines TRBV6-5 with TRBJ2-1; D perhaps matches TRBD1 (5 bases). The CDR3 spans 17 residues. Germline V CDR1 and CDR2: MNHEY, SVGAGI. The DNA for the CDR3 is TGTGCCATCAGTTACCCGTACAGGCCGAGCTCCTACAATGAGCAGTTCTTC. This gives the protein CAISYPYRPSSYNEQFF.

There are many counts of this clonotype. The chain joins TRBV4-3 to TRBJ2-3; a weak D match, TRBD1 (6 bases). The CDR3 length is 16 residues. CDR1 is LGHNA and CDR2 is YSLEER in the germline V gene. The V end lost 1 base, the J end lost 1 base, and 12 bases lay between the germline ends. This CDR3 is CASSQGGGRRTDTQYF. DNA for the CDR3: TGCGCCAGCAGCCAAGGAGGGGGACGCCGCACAGATACGCAGTATTTT.

This rearrangement joins TRBV18 to TRBJ1-6, with no clear D. Trimming took 3 bases from V and 11 from J, leaving 8 bases between them. The CDR3 spans 12 residues. The germline CDR1 and CDR2 sequences are KGHSH and LQKENI. CDR3: CASSPEGPPLHF. The CDR3 DNA sequence: TGTGCCAGCTCACCCGAAGGGCCACCCCTCCACTTT.

This clonotype was seen many times. The chain combines TRBV11-2 with TRBJ1-6; the match to TRBD1 covers 11 bases. J was trimmed by 11 bases and V by 0 bases; bases with no gene match: 3. Germline assignment: CDR1 SGHAT and CDR2 FQNNGV. This CDR3 contains 15 residues. The CDR3 reads CASSLEDRGRTPLHF. The CDR3 DNA sequence: TGTGCCAGCAGCTTAGAGGACAGGGGGCGAACACCCCTCCACTTT. The full variable domain, completed using reference TRBV11-2 and TRBJ1-6, is EAGVAQSPRYKIIEKRQSVAFWCNPISGHATLYWYQQILGQGPKLLIQFQNNGVVDDSQLPKDRFSAERLKGVDSTLKIQPAKLEDSAVYLCASSLEDRGRTPLHFGNGTRLTVT.

The sample holds a few counts of this clonotype. This chain links TRBV29-1 with TRBJ1-5; 8 bases are a match to TRBD1. The V gene's germline CDR1 is SQVTM and CDR2 ANQGSEA. This CDR3 region has 16 residues. V was pared by 4 bases and J by 0 bases, with 8 bases of the junction left unmatched. In nucleotides, the CDR3 is TGCAGCGTTGGAGGACAGGGAAGCAATAGCAATCAGCCCCAGCATTTT. It codes for CSVGGQGSNSNQPQHF.

There are a few counts of this clonotype. This likely comes from a read error, as the CDR3 has no conserved phenylalanine or tryptophan at its end. V usage is TRBV11-2 and J usage is TRBJ2-1; D not resolved. V lost 1 base and J 6 bases, leaving 13 bases between the germline ends. Germline values: CDR1 SGHAT, CDR2 FQNNGV. The CDR3 has 15 residues. The CDR3 protein is CASSLAMGSGNEQFL. The DNA for the CDR3 is TGTGCCAGCAGCTTAGCTATGGGATCCGGCAATGAGCAGTTCCTC.

The chain uses TRBV28 and TRBJ1-1; TRBD1 is a possible D gene (6 bases). The CDR3 contains 13 residues. Trimming cost V 8 bases and J 6 bases, with 16 bases left between them. Germline CDR1 MDHEN, CDR2 SYDVKM. The CDR3 sequence: CASFGQFLSEAFF. The CDR3 bases are TGTGCCAGCTTCGGACAGTTTCTTTCTGAAGCTTTCTTT.

In the case of this clonotype: At one end the junction does not follow the germline gene, possibly because of a read error. The chain employs TRBV11-2 and TRBJ2-4, with unresolved D. The CDR3 runs to 14 residues. In germline, CDR1 is SGHAT, CDR2 FQNNGV. The chain's CDR3 is CASSPDGAKNIRYF. The CDR3 bases are TGTGCCAGCAGCCCCGACGGAGCCAAAAACATTCGGTACTTC.

Of note for this clonotype: Relative to the germline gene, one junction end is altered; a read error may explain this. V gene TRBV28 combines with J gene TRBJ1-1; D not certain. The CDR3 runs to 15 residues. In germline, CDR1 is MDHEN, CDR2 SYDVKM. The CDR3 reads CASSPNGRINTDAFF. The DNA for the CDR3 is TGTGCCAGCAGTCCTAACGGACGGATCAACACTGATGCTTTCTTT.

This clonotype was counted at least ten times. J is TRBJ2-2 and V is TRBV20-1, with D tentatively TRBD1 or TRBD2 (5 bases each). Germline V gives CDR1 DFQATT, CDR2 SNEGSKA (reference sequence). Trimming stripped 6 bases from V and 1 base from J, with 15 bases between. This CDR3 has 15 residues. CDR3 nucleotides: TGCAGTGCCATGAGGTGGGGGAGGAACACCGGGGAGCTGTTTTTT. Amino acids: CSAMRWGRNTGELFF.

Here the CDR3 reads CASGDRILYGYTF. CDR3 nucleotides: TGTGCAAGCGGGGACCGAATCCTCTATGGCTACACCTTC. This chain connects TRBV11-3 to TRBJ1-2; weak D call: TRBD1 (5 bases). CDR3 length: 13 amino acids. The germline CDR1 and CDR2 sequences are SGHNT and YENEEA.

Turning to this clonotype: A much larger clone is a single base away; this may be a read error. The CDR3 region has the DNA TGTGCCAGCAGTTACCCGAAGGGGCCGAACACCATATATTTT. Its translation: CASSYPKGPNTIYF. The V gene is TRBV6-5, the J gene TRBJ1-3, with D tentatively TRBD1 (5 bases). Trimming removed 2 bases at V and 7 bases at J, with 12 bases between. CDR1 is MNHEY and CDR2 is SVGAGI in the germline V gene. The CDR3 spans 14 residues.

This chain joins TRBV12-3 or TRBV12-4 and TRBJ1-2, with D possibly matching TRBD1 (6 bases). Trimming pared 4 bases from V and 7 bases from J, leaving 16 bases between. The CDR3 length is 14 residues. The CDR3 DNA reads as TGTGCCAGCAGTTATTCCCGCCCAGGGGTTGGCTACACCTTC. Its protein product is CASSYSRPGVGYTF.

Comments on this clonotype: Just one base apart from a much larger clone, this may be a read error. The rearrangement links TRBV6-5 to TRBJ2-2, with unresolved D. This CDR3 region has 15 residues. In germline, CDR1 is MNHEY, CDR2 SVGAGI. CDR3 residues: CAISNRAPRTGELFF. The DNA of the CDR3 is TGTGCCATCAGTAACCGGGCCCCGAGGACCGGGGAGCTGTTTTTT.

Details on this clonotype: A junction boundary mismatches the germline segment, possibly from a read error. The genes are TRBV20-1 and TRBJ1-1, with D perhaps matching TRBD1 (5 bases). The CDR3 spans 12 residues. CDR1 and CDR2 (germline): DFQATT, SNEGSKA (reference sequence). The CDR3 region is CSATRGNSEAFF. CDR3 bases: TGCAGTGCTACACGGGGGAACAGTGAAGCTTTCTTT.

The V call is TRBV11-1, the J call TRBJ2-1; 11 bases line up with TRBD2. Germline V gene data show CDR1 as SGHAT and CDR2 as FQDESV (reference sequence). With V trimmed by 5 bases and J by 13 bases, 19 bases remained unmatched. The CDR3 is 17 amino acids. The CDR3 loop is CASSESYSGGVYNDQFF. CDR3 nucleotides: TGTGCCAGCAGCGAATCTTATAGCGGGGGGGTCTACAACGACCAGTTCTTC.

A word on this clonotype: Germline is not matched at one junction end, which may reflect a read error. The V and J genes are TRBV6-2 or TRBV6-3 and TRBJ1-2; TRBD1 aligns across 8 bases. This CDR3 is built from 12 residues. The V gene's germline CDR1 is MNHEY and CDR2 SVGEGT. The CDR3 sequence is CPSSPRGHGYTF. The CDR3 nucleotides read TGTCCCAGTAGCCCCAGGGGGCATGGCTACACCTTC.

The rearrangement links TRBV11-2 to TRBJ1-1; tentatively, D is TRBD1 (5 bases). The CDR3 is made up of 14 amino acids. Germline V gives CDR1 SGHAT, CDR2 FQNNGV. With 3 bases removed from V and 4 bases from J, the gap between germline ends came to 12 bases. CDR3 DNA sequence: TGTGCCAGCAGCTTCAGGGCCAAGGGCACTGAAGCTTTCTTT. It translates to CASSFRAKGTEAFF.

As for this clonotype: A much larger clone lies a single base off, so this may be a read error. Without the conserved terminal phenylalanine or tryptophan, this CDR3 likely stems from a read error. The genes are TRBV6-1 and TRBJ2-7; TRBD2 aligns across 11 bases. The V and J ends lost 7 bases and 1 base, in that order; junction bases with no gene match: 3. Germline-derived CDR1 and CDR2 are MNHNS and SASEGT. The CDR3 runs 14 residues. The CDR3 bases are TGTGCCAGCAAGGGGACTAGCGGTTCCTACGAGCAGTACTAC. It specifies CASKGTSGSYEQYY.

CDR3 in amino acids: CASSLAVGRNTEAFF. The CDR3, as DNA: TGTGCCAGCAGCTTAGCGGTCGGCCGGAACACTGAAGCTTTCTTT. The V gene is TRBV7-9, the J gene TRBJ1-1; no clear D. The V and J ends lost 0 bases and 1 base respectively, with 9 bases between them. The CDR3 length is 15 residues. Germline V gene sequence: CDR1 SEHNR, CDR2 FQNEAQ (reference sequence). Looking up the rest from reference TRBV7-9 and TRBJ1-1 gives the full variable domain: DTGVSQNPRHKITKRGQNVTFRCDPISEHNRLYWYRQTLGQGPEFLTYFQNEAQLEKSRLLSDRFSAERPKGSFSTLEIQRTEQGDSAMYLCASSLAVGRNTEAFFGQGTRLTVV.

The chain joins TRBV6-2 or TRBV6-3 to TRBJ2-2; no firm D call. The ends were cut back, 6 bases at V and 1 base at J, with 15 bases in the middle. The germline V gene has CDR1 MNHEY and CDR2 SVGEGT. This CDR3 region has 16 residues. CDR3 nucleotides: TGTGCCAGCAGCCTCTATGGTGGGCGGAACACCGGGGAGCTGTTTTTT. It yields the protein CASSLYGGRNTGELFF.

On this clonotype: Germline and junction disagree at one end, which may indicate a read error. The chain couples TRBV6-5 to TRBJ2-7, with TRBD1 matching over 9 bases. The CDR3 loop spans 15 amino acids. Germline V gene lookup returns CDR1 MNHEY and CDR2 SVGAGI. CDR3 protein: CASSLDRGTTYEHYF. In DNA form, the CDR3 reads TGTGCCAGCAGCCTCGACAGGGGGACAACCTACGAGCACTACTTC.

This clonotype has a single count. V usage is TRBV10-3 and J usage is TRBJ1-2; D remains ambiguous. Per germline, CDR1 ENHRY and CDR2 SYGVKD. The CDR3 consists of 11 residues. With 8 bases removed from V and 3 bases from J, the gap between germline ends came to 7 bases. CDR3 DNA: TGTGCCATCCGTGTGGACTATGGCTACACCTTC. It translates to CAIRVDYGYTF.

Notes on this clonotype: A read error may account for a junction end that differs from germline. The chain has TRBV20-1 and TRBJ2-7; D is unclear. CDR1 is DFQATT and CDR2 is SNEGSKA in the germline V gene (reference sequence). This CDR3 contains 14 residues. The CDR3: CGAPEASISYEQYF. The DNA for the CDR3 is TGCGGTGCTCCCGAAGCTAGTATCTCCTACGAGCAGTACTTC.